The clone carrying this TCR beta chain turned up a few times. Antigen specificity is unknown. The source of the sample is a study of shared clonotypes between healthy human individuals. Overall study: Donors consisted of a couple of women and a few men between 18 and 49.

For unsorted samples, genomic DNA was extracted from roughly 100 million PBMCs. Original processing notes: ImmunoSEQ output lacked quality scores and full-length reads, limiting matched filtering. Clones were read by immunoSEQ multiplex PCR, and TCRdb kept only the in-frame ones, dropping some. The V and J calls and clone size come from that table; D and trimming were worked out from the DNA. In the table there are 450,000 to 500,000 clones, about 82% of which are singletons. Overall study results and limits: Tissues were not sampled, only blood, and their repertoires likely differ.

The source material was PBMCs. The sequence was collected from a woman between 35 and 50 years old in good health. Some clones in this sample may be carry-over from other donors' samples.

In DNA form, the CDR3 reads TGTGCCAGCAGCCCCGAGGTAGGGACTGAAGCTTTCTTT. This translates into CASSPEVGTEAFF. The rearrangement uses TRBV7-9 and TRBJ1-1; D uncertain. Trimming shortened V by 5 bases and J by 5 bases, and 12 bases separated the two germline ends. The CDR3 spans 13 residues. Germline values: CDR1 SEHNR, CDR2 FQNEAQ (reference sequence).